This TCR beta chain appears in the sequencing data of a study of cytomegalovirus exposure and HLA in healthy donors. Looking at the study overall: There were 350 to 400 genotyped donors. Of these, 81% fell in the genetic ancestry cluster associated with self-reported Caucasian donors.

Study-wide results and limits: Association of roughly 18,000 TCR beta sequences with HLA alleles was found at 0.05 false discovery rate in a later analysis. Highest at DRB1 and lowest at HLA-C, TCR association rates differed among HLA loci in a later analysis.

A remark on this clone: Its target is not known.

PCR was performed using 60 Vbeta and 13 Jbeta primers. TCRdb's copy holds only in-frame clones and misses some; the assay was immunoSEQ multiplex PCR. The top ten hold about 1.5% of the sample, which has some 180,000 clones, 75% to 85% seen once. Germline CDR1 and CDR2: SGHVS and FQNEAQ. The length of the CDR3 is 17 residues. The V end was cut by 1 base, the J end by 2 bases, with 16 bases between. Samples came from healthy bone marrow donors. V is TRBV7-8 and J is TRBJ2-3, with a weak D call TRBD2 (7 bases). This clonotype originated in a man younger than 30 in good health and CMV-seronegative. The sequenced sample consisted of PBMCs. CDR3 sequence: CASSLGVRRGPTDTQYF. CDR3 in DNA: TGTGCCAGCAGCTTAGGTGTTAGGCGGGGGCCCACAGATACGCAGTATTTT.